One and the same sample provided the 26 T cell receptor beta chains below, sequenced in a study of cytomegalovirus exposure and HLA in healthy donors. This table comes from immunoSEQ multiplex PCR, and its TCRdb copy is limited to in-frame clones, with some not included. The profile shows around 70,000 clones, approximately 94% of them singletons. Sequenced material: PBMCs. The receptors were gathered from a woman aged 18-29 years in good health and CMV-seropositive.

The gene calls are TRBV30 and TRBJ1-6; D perhaps matches TRBD1 (5 bases). CDR3 length: 12 amino acids. Between the trimmed V and J ends, which lost 2 bases and 14 bases, there was a span of 13 bases. Germline V gene data show CDR1 as GTSNPN and CDR2 as SVGIG (reference sequence). The CDR3 sequence is CAWSIGVDSLHF. DNA of the CDR3: TGTGCCTGGAGTATAGGGGTCGATTCCCTCCACTTT.

The genes are TRBV27 and TRBJ2-7, with 10 bases that match TRBD2. The J segment lost 2 bases and the V segment lost 6 bases, leaving 16 bases of the junction unmatched. The V gene's germline CDR1 is MNHEY and CDR2 SMNVEV (reference sequence). CDR3 size: 18 residues. The CDR3 is CASSLTPPTSGSPYEQYF. CDR3 nucleotide sequence: TGTGCCAGCAGCCTTACACCGCCGACTAGCGGGTCGCCCTACGAGCAGTACTTC.

This chain connects TRBV10-1 to TRBJ2-1, with 8 bases that match TRBD1. The trim removed 5 bases at V and 6 bases at J, leaving 6 bases unmatched. The CDR3 is 14 residues long. Germline loops: CDR1 WNHNN, CDR2 SYGVQD (reference sequence). The CDR3 loop is CASSPDREVNEQFF. The CDR3 bases are TGCGCCAGCAGTCCGGACAGGGAGGTCAATGAGCAGTTCTTC.

The J gene is TRBJ2-7, the V gene TRBV19; the D is unclear. V lost 10 bases to trimming and J lost 6 bases, with 25 bases between them. The CDR3 has 15 amino acids. Germline V gene lookup returns CDR1 LNHDA and CDR2 SQIVND (reference sequence). The CDR3 DNA reads as TGTGCCACCCAAGAGAGAGACACGGATTATCTCGAGCAGTACTTC. This encodes CATQERDTDYLEQYF. Full variable domain (remainder filled in from reference TRBV19 and TRBJ2-7): DGGITQSPKYLFRKEGQNVTLSCEQNLNHDAMYWYRQDPGQGLRLIYYSQIVNDFQKGDIAEGYSVSREKKESFPLTVTSAQKNPTAFYLCATQERDTDYLEQYFGPGTRLTVT.

A few counts support this clone. The chain uses TRBV6-1 and TRBJ1-2; TRBD1 aligns across 8 bases. Germline CDR1 reads MNHNS; CDR2 reads SASEGT. There are 16 residues in the CDR3. J gave up 4 bases and V 3 bases, and 10 bases lay outside the gene matches. The CDR3 DNA is TGTGCCAGCAGTGACGACGCAGGGGGCGCCGGCTATGGCTACACCTTC. This sequence encodes CASSDDAGGAGYGYTF.

This chain connects TRBV10-1 to TRBJ2-1, with 8 bases matching TRBD1. The CDR3 length is 15 residues. The V and J ends lost 4 bases and 10 bases, in that order; junction bases with no gene match: 12. From germline, CDR1 is WNHNN and CDR2 SYGVQD (reference sequence). The CDR3 sequence is CASSVGSRGLREQFF. CDR3 in DNA: TGCGCCAGCAGTGTCGGGAGCAGGGGGCTACGGGAGCAGTTCTTC.

The V call is TRBV10-1, the J call TRBJ2-1; 7 bases map to TRBD2. The CDR3 totals 16 residues. Trimming removed 1 base from V and 0 bases from J; junction bases left unmatched: 3. The germline gives CDR1 WNHNN, CDR2 SYGVQD (reference sequence). CDR3 protein: CASSELGGSSYNEQFF. CDR3 DNA: TGCGCCAGCAGTGAGTTGGGAGGGAGCTCCTACAATGAGCAGTTCTTC.

This clone was observed once. The rearrangement joins TRBV2 to TRBJ2-5; no reliable D call. In germline, CDR1 is SNHLY, CDR2 FYNNEI. The CDR3 spans 12 residues. Trimming took off 5 bases at V and 3 bases at J, with 7 bases between the two ends. CDR3 sequence (DNA): TGTGCCAGCAGTTCCCTTGAAGAGACCCAGTACTTC. Protein: CASSSLEETQYF.

The genes are TRBV7-2 and TRBJ2-7; D unclear. Deletions cut 4 bases from V and 7 bases from J, with 11 bases between. The germline V gene encodes CDR1 SGHTA and CDR2 FQGNSA. The CDR3 is 12 amino acids. As DNA, the CDR3 is TGTGCCAGCAGCTCGTCCAACCGGGAGCAGTACTTC. This gives the protein CASSSSNREQYF. The variable domain in full, completed from reference TRBV7-2 and TRBJ2-7, reads GAGVSQSPSNKVTEKGKDVELRCDPISGHTALYWYRQSLGQGLEFLIYFQGNSAPDKSGLPSDRFSAERTGGSVSTLTIQRTQQEDSAVYLCASSSSNREQYFGPGTRLTVT.

The chain carries TRBV11-3 and TRBJ2-5; 10 bases fit TRBD2. The germline V gene has CDR1 SGHNT and CDR2 YENEEA. This CDR3 is 13 amino acids long. The V gene end was trimmed by 6 bases and the J gene end by 5 bases; junction bases not matched to a gene: 3. The CDR3 DNA reads TGTGCCAGCAGTCAAGCGGGAGGGGAGACCCAGTACTTC. It specifies CASSQAGGETQYF.

This chain uses TRBV19 with TRBJ2-7; 10 bases agree with TRBD1. Per germline, CDR1 LNHDA and CDR2 SQIVND (reference sequence). The CDR3 spans 14 residues. The V and J ends lost 3 bases and 7 bases, in that order; junction bases with no gene match: 6. The CDR3 DNA sequence: TGTGCCAGTAGTATTGGGACAGGGGCAGGGGAGCAGTACTTC. Translation: CASSIGTGAGEQYF.

The chain is built from TRBV7-6 and TRBJ2-6, with 13 nucleotides matching TRBD2. J lost 2 bases, V lost 5 bases, and 6 bases had no gene match. Germline assignment: CDR1 SGHVS and CDR2 FNYEAQ. The CDR3 has 18 residues. The CDR3 loop reads CASSRGLAGMAGANVLTF. CDR3 nucleotide sequence: TGTGCCAGCAGCCGGGGACTAGCGGGAATGGCTGGGGCCAACGTCCTGACTTTC.

This chain connects TRBV4-3 to TRBJ2-1; D is possibly TRBD2 (6 bases). The ends were cut back, 0 bases at V and 6 bases at J, with 12 bases in the middle. Per the germline V gene, CDR1 is LGHNA and CDR2 is YSLEER. The CDR3 runs 15 residues. The CDR3 bases are TGCGCCAGCAGCCAAGATAGCGGCCAGATCAATGAGCAGTTCTTC. Translation gives CASSQDSGQINEQFF.

This clone was seen a single time. This chain links TRBV14 with TRBJ2-3; 11 nucleotides agree with TRBD1. V lost 2 bases, J lost 6 bases, and 7 bases stayed unmatched. This CDR3 is built from 16 residues. CDR1 SGHDN and CDR2 FVKESK come from the germline V gene. The DNA for the CDR3 is TGTGCCAGCAGCCAACGGGACAGGGGGTGGATGGATACGCAGTATTTT. It codes for CASSQRDRGWMDTQYF.

This clone is a singleton in its sample. The chain combines TRBV19 with TRBJ1-5; the D is unclear. The CDR3 covers 13 residues. Germline assignment: CDR1 LNHDA and CDR2 SQIVND (reference sequence). Trimming cost V 5 bases and J 3 bases, with 8 bases left between them. This chain's CDR3 is CASSGHINQPQHF. The CDR3 bases are TGTGCCAGTAGTGGGCACATCAATCAGCCCCAGCATTTT. The entire variable domain, with the rest obtained from reference TRBV19 and TRBJ1-5, is as follows: DGGITQSPKYLFRKEGQNVTLSCEQNLNHDAMYWYRQDPGQGLRLIYYSQIVNDFQKGDIAEGYSVSREKKESFPLTVTSAQKNPTAFYLCASSGHINQPQHFGDGTRLSIL.

The CDR3 coding sequence is TGTGCCTGGAGTGGGCGGGGCACCGGGGAGCTGTTTTTT. Amino acid sequence: CAWSGRGTGELFF. V is TRBV30 and J is TRBJ2-2; weak D call: TRBD2 (6 bases). The CDR3 is 13 amino acids. Germline values: CDR1 GTSNPN, CDR2 SVGIG (reference sequence). Trimming removed 1 base from V and 4 bases from J, with 7 bases in between. Full variable domain (rest looked up from reference TRBV30 and TRBJ2-2): SQTIHQWPATLVQPVGSPLSLECTVEGTSNPNLYWYRQAAGRGLQLLFYSVGIGQISSEVPQNLSASRPQDRQFILSSKKLLLSDSGFYLCAWSGRGTGELFFGEGSRLTVL.

The chain couples TRBV30 to TRBJ1-2; 9 nucleotides align to TRBD1. This CDR3 has 13 amino acids. J gave up 7 bases and V 7 bases, and 10 bases lay outside the gene matches. Germline loops: CDR1 GTSNPN, CDR2 SVGIG (reference sequence). The CDR3 loop is CAFGTGGGGGYTF. The CDR3 bases are TGTGCCTTTGGAACAGGGGGCGGTGGTGGCTACACCTTC.

The chain couples TRBV25-1 to TRBJ1-2; TRBD1 is a possible D gene (6 bases). This CDR3 is built from 14 residues. CDR1 and CDR2 (germline): MGHDK, SYGVNS. The V and J ends lost 3 bases and 3 bases respectively, with 11 bases between them. The CDR3 DNA is TGTGCCAGCAGTGACCAGGACAGATACTATGGCTACACCTTC. It encodes CASSDQDRYYGYTF.

The chain carries TRBV27 and TRBJ2-5; D perhaps matches TRBD1 (6 bases). The V and J ends lost 2 bases and 2 bases respectively, with 15 bases between them. The CDR3 covers 16 residues. Germline V CDR1 and CDR2: MNHEY, SMNVEV (reference sequence). The CDR3 region has the DNA TGTGCCAGCAGTTTAGGACAGCGGTATTCGCAAGAGACCCAGTACTTC. Translating it yields CASSLGQRYSQETQYF.

CDR3 loop: CASSIGAGGDEQYF. In DNA form, the CDR3 reads TGTGCCAGTAGTATAGGGGCAGGGGGCGACGAGCAGTACTTC. V and J are TRBV19 and TRBJ2-7; 8 bases align to TRBD1. The germline V gene encodes CDR1 LNHDA and CDR2 SQIVND (reference sequence). Trimming took 1 base from V and 5 from J; bases not matched to a gene: 4. This CDR3 has 14 residues.

This rearrangement joins TRBV6-1 to TRBJ1-4; 9 bases are a match to TRBD1. The CDR3 is made up of 15 amino acids. Per germline, CDR1 MNHNS and CDR2 SASEGT. The J segment lost 7 bases and the V segment lost 6 bases, leaving 9 bases of the junction unmatched. The chain's CDR3 is CASRVPGQGSEKLFF. The CDR3 nucleotides are TGTGCCAGCAGAGTCCCGGGACAGGGAAGTGAAAAACTGTTTTTT.

J is TRBJ1-2 and V is TRBV10-3; a possible D gene is TRBD1 (6 bases). The CDR3 totals 15 residues. Germline values: CDR1 ENHRY, CDR2 SYGVKD. Trimming left V 0 bases short and J 0 bases short, with 8 bases between. The CDR3, as DNA: TGTGCCATCAGTGAGTCGGCAGGGGCTAACTATGGCTACACCTTC. Its translation is CAISESAGANYGYTF.

The V gene is TRBV28, the J gene TRBJ1-2, with D uncertain. In germline, CDR1 is MDHEN, CDR2 SYDVKM. V lost 6 bases to trimming and J lost 2 bases, with 16 bases between them. This CDR3 spans 15 amino acids. The CDR3 DNA sequence: TGTGCCAGCAGATCCCGGACGGGAAGAAACTATGGCTACACCTTC. It translates to CASRSRTGRNYGYTF.

The V gene is TRBV10-1, the J gene TRBJ1-1; D is unresolved. Germline V gene lookup returns CDR1 WNHNN and CDR2 SYGVQD (reference sequence). The CDR3 is made up of 12 amino acids. The V and J ends lost 6 bases and 6 bases respectively, with 11 bases between them. In DNA form, the CDR3 reads TGCGCCAGCAGCACCTTCCCAGCTGAAGCTTTCTTT. This codes for CASSTFPAEAFF.

The chain recombines TRBV27 with TRBJ2-7, with TRBD1 identical over 8 bases. The germline CDR1 and CDR2 sequences are MNHEY and SMNVEV (reference sequence). V lost 2 bases, J lost 1 base, and 4 bases stayed unmatched. This CDR3 has 15 residues. CDR3 bases: TGTGCCAGCAGTTTAGGGGGACAGGCATCCTACGAGCAGTACTTC. Amino acid sequence: CASSLGGQASYEQYF.

The chain recombines TRBV5-6 with TRBJ1-2; 7 bases are shared with TRBD1. The CDR3 contains 16 residues. V gave up 3 bases and J gave up 5 bases; unmatched junction bases: 13. Germline CDR1 and CDR2: SGHDT and YYEEEE. The CDR3 spells CASSSSGNRGGYGYTF. The DNA of the CDR3 is TGTGCCAGCAGCTCGTCCGGTAACAGGGGTGGTTATGGCTACACCTTC.